Listed here are 21 T cell receptor beta chains from one sample, sequenced in a study of beta chain features in type 1 diabetes. The investigators reverse transcribed all of the isolated RNA, so they sequenced expressed TCRB transcripts. The data were produced by immunoSEQ multiplex PCR, yet TCRdb's version contains in-frame clones alone and is incomplete. The sample contains about 140,000 clones, roughly 9.3% of which appear only once. Sequenced sample: central memory CD4+ T cells from blood. All receptors come from a woman aged 35 to 49 in good health.

This clone was observed a handful of times. The chain uses TRBV10-2 and TRBJ2-3; 13 bases agree with TRBD2. Germline values: CDR1 WSHSY, CDR2 SAAADI. The CDR3 has 15 amino acids. Trimming at V came to 3 bases and at J to 5 bases, leaving 2 bases not matched to a gene. CDR3 sequence (DNA): TGCGCCAGCAGTGAAACTAGCGGGGGGGGAGATACGCAGTATTTT. Its translation is CASSETSGGGDTQYF.

This clone was observed a few times. The V and J genes are TRBV5-4 and TRBJ2-2; 9 nucleotides align to TRBD1. Germline V gene data show CDR1 as SGHNT and CDR2 as YYREEE (reference sequence). The CDR3 spans 17 residues. After removal of 3 bases from V and 0 bases from J, the junction contained 6 bases not matched to a gene. The CDR3 DNA follows: TGTGCCAGCAGCTCTGGGACAGGGCGGTCGAACACCGGGGAGCTGTTTTTT. Protein product: CASSSGTGRSNTGELFF.

There are many counts of this clone. The V and J genes are TRBV9 and TRBJ2-5, with a weak D call TRBD2 (6 bases). Trimming removed 8 bases at V and 5 bases at J, with 19 bases between. This CDR3 has 14 residues. The germline gives CDR1 SGDLS, CDR2 YYNGEE. The CDR3 reads CASSILGGSETQYF. In DNA, the CDR3 is TGTGCCAGTTCGATCCTCGGGGGATCGGAGACCCAGTACTTC. Variable domain in full (rest from reference TRBV9 and TRBJ2-5): DSGVTQTPKHLITATGQRVTLRCSPRSGDLSVYWYQQSLDQGLQFLIQYYNGEERAKGNILERFSAQQFPDLHSELNLSSLELGDSALYFCASSILGGSETQYFGPGTRLLVL.

The DNA for the CDR3 is TGTGCCAGCAGTTACAGGGGGACAGGGGGGAACACTGAAGCTTTCTTT. Residues: CASSYRGTGGNTEAFF. The V gene is TRBV6-5, the J gene TRBJ1-1; the match to TRBD1 covers 11 bases. Germline loops: CDR1 MNHEY, CDR2 SVGAGI. CDR3 length: 16 amino acids. V lost 2 bases to trimming and J lost 1 base; unmatched junction nucleotides: 3.

This clone has only a few counts. The rearrangement joins TRBV10-3 to TRBJ2-2; TRBD2 matches 9 bases. CDR1 and CDR2 from the germline V gene are ENHRY and SYGVKD. The CDR3 spans 15 residues. The V gene end was trimmed by 8 bases and the J gene end by 0 bases; junction bases not matched to a gene: 4. The CDR3 coding sequence is TGTGCCATCCGGCGGGGGGGTCCGAACACCGGGGAGCTGTTTTTT. Protein sequence: CAIRRGGPNTGELFF.

This clone has a handful of counts. The chain links TRBV7-2 to TRBJ1-2; no definite D call. CDR1 is SGHTA and CDR2 is FQGNSA in the germline V gene. This CDR3 has 16 amino acids. V was pared by 0 bases and J by 3 bases, with 14 bases between. Written as DNA, the CDR3 is TGTGCCAGCAGCTTAGCGCCCGGGTTTAATGACTATGGCTACACCTTC. Its protein is CASSLAPGFNDYGYTF. The full variable domain, its missing parts supplied by reference TRBV7-2 and TRBJ1-2, is GAGVSQSPSNKVTEKGKDVELRCDPISGHTALYWYRQSLGQGLEFLIYFQGNSAPDKSGLPSDRFSAERTGGSVSTLTIQRTQQEDSAVYLCASSLAPGFNDYGYTFGSGTRLTVV.

This clone was counted between two and nine times. The V and J genes are TRBV4-1 and TRBJ1-5; D is perhaps TRBD1 (6 bases). With 2 bases removed from V and 0 bases from J, the gap between germline ends came to 8 bases. This CDR3 comprises 15 residues. CDR1 is MGHRA and CDR2 is YSYEKL in the germline V gene. CDR3: CASSQFRGSNQPQHF. The CDR3 DNA sequence: TGCGCCAGCAGCCAATTCAGGGGTAGCAATCAGCCCCAGCATTTT.

The CDR3 reads CASSPQTQGLGTEAFF. The CDR3, as DNA: TGTGCCAGCAGCCCCCAGACCCAGGGGCTCGGGACTGAAGCTTTCTTT. This rearrangement joins TRBV7-2 to TRBJ1-1, with TRBD1 as a possible D gene (6 bases). V lost 5 bases and J lost 5, with 21 bases in between. In germline, CDR1 is SGHTA, CDR2 FQGNSA. This CDR3 contains 16 residues.

In this sample, this clone turned up a few times. The genes are TRBV9 and TRBJ2-1, with 11 bases fitting TRBD2. This CDR3 contains 16 residues. Germline CDR1 is SGDLS and CDR2 is YYNGEE. The trim removed 2 bases at V and 8 bases at J, leaving 9 bases unmatched. CDR3 region: CASSVSGGAGVDEQFF. The CDR3 DNA reads TGTGCCAGCAGCGTTAGCGGGGGGGCCGGGGTCGATGAGCAGTTCTTC.

The chain recombines TRBV11-2 with TRBJ2-2, with D unclear. The V end was cut by 5 bases, the J end by 2 bases, with 6 bases between. Per the germline V gene, CDR1 is SGHAT and CDR2 is FQNNGV. CDR3 length equals 13 residues. This chain's CDR3 is CASSPFNTGELFF. In DNA, the CDR3 is TGTGCCAGCAGCCCATTTAACACCGGGGAGCTGTTTTTT.

The chain joins TRBV5-1 to TRBJ1-6, with a tentative D call TRBD1 (5 bases). Per the germline V gene, CDR1 is SGHRS and CDR2 is YFSETQ. V was trimmed by 0 bases and J by 5 bases, leaving 9 bases between them. The CDR3 contains 15 residues. The CDR3 region is CASSLVAGNNSPLHF. For the CDR3, the DNA is TGCGCCAGCAGCTTGGTTGCAGGGAATAATTCACCCCTCCACTTT.

This chain links TRBV20-1 with TRBJ1-3, with D hard to call. Germline V gene sequence: CDR1 DFQATT, CDR2 SNEGSKA (reference sequence). The CDR3 spans 11 residues. V gave up 6 bases and J gave up 4 bases, with 7 bases separating them. The CDR3 loop reads CSALIGNTIYF. The DNA of the CDR3 is TGCAGTGCCCTAATCGGAAACACCATATATTTT.

The V gene is TRBV18, the J gene TRBJ1-3, with D unresolved. The germline CDR1 and CDR2 sequences are KGHSH and LQKENI. CDR3 length: 15 residues. V lost 3 bases to trimming and J lost 2 bases, with 11 bases between them. The CDR3 spells CASSPTDDPGNTIYF. The CDR3 DNA is TGTGCCAGCTCACCTACAGACGACCCTGGAAACACCATATATTTT.

The CDR3 DNA is TGTGCCAGCAGCCTTAGCGGGGGGGCCGCAGATACGCAGTATTTT. Translated: CASSLSGGAADTQYF. This rearrangement joins TRBV7-2 to TRBJ2-3; 11 bases line up with TRBD2. This CDR3 is 15 amino acids long. V was pared by 5 bases and J by 4 bases, with 5 bases of the junction left unmatched. Germline CDR1 SGHTA, CDR2 FQGNSA.

V gene TRBV27 combines with J gene TRBJ2-7, with 12 nucleotides matching TRBD2. The J segment lost 12 bases and the V segment lost 4 bases, leaving 13 bases of the junction unmatched. CDR1 is MNHEY and CDR2 is SMNVEV in the germline V gene (reference sequence). This CDR3 spans 15 amino acids. This CDR3 is CASSSPGLAGGAMYF. The CDR3 nucleotides are TGTGCCAGCAGTTCCCCGGGACTAGCGGGCGGCGCTATGTACTTC.

The gene calls are TRBV7-9 and TRBJ1-1; 8 bases agree with TRBD1. The CDR3 length is 15 residues. Germline V gene data show CDR1 as SEHNR and CDR2 as FQNEAQ (reference sequence). After removal of 5 bases from V and 6 bases from J, the junction contained 11 bases not matched to a gene. The DNA for the CDR3 is TGTGCCAGCAGCCTCTACAGGCAGGGGGCCGCTGAAGCTTTCTTT. Its protein product is CASSLYRQGAAEAFF.

There are a few counts of this clone. This chain joins TRBV19 and TRBJ2-1; 9 nucleotides match TRBD2. The CDR3 totals 15 residues. V lost 5 bases, J lost 10 bases, and 12 bases stayed unmatched. Looked up from germline, CDR1 is LNHDA and CDR2 is SQIVND (reference sequence). CDR3 amino acids: CASSSGRSGGREQFF. Written as DNA, the CDR3 is TGTGCCAGTAGTTCCGGTAGGAGCGGGGGGAGGGAGCAGTTCTTC.

This clone appeared a few times. The chain carries TRBV14 and TRBJ2-1; TRBD2 matches 7 bases. V lost 4 bases and J lost 1; bases outside the gene matches: 10. Per germline, CDR1 SGHDN and CDR2 FVKESK. The length of the CDR3 is 17 residues. Written as DNA, the CDR3 is TGTGCCAGCAGCCGGGTAGTACGGGGAGGGTCCTACAATGAGCAGTTCTTC. Protein sequence: CASSRVVRGGSYNEQFF.

Only a few counts were recorded for this clone. The V call is TRBV9, the J call TRBJ2-1, with 10 bases fitting TRBD2. Germline CDR1 is SGDLS and CDR2 is YYNGEE. V lost 4 bases, J lost 8 bases, and 12 bases stayed unmatched. The CDR3 consists of 16 residues. The CDR3 DNA is TGTGCCAGCAGCACCTCCTCTCTAGCGGGGGTCTATGAGCAGTTCTTC. It encodes CASSTSSLAGVYEQFF.

This clone was detected only a few times. This chain links TRBV11-2 with TRBJ2-2, with 8 bases identical to TRBD2. The CDR3 contains 14 residues. Losses at the gene ends were 8 bases for V and 1 base for J; bases not matched to a gene: 3. Germline V lookup: CDR1 SGHAT, CDR2 FQNNGV. For the CDR3, the DNA is TGTGCCAGCCGCGGGGGGCGGAACACCGGGGAGCTGTTTTTT. Translation gives CASRGGRNTGELFF. The complete variable domain, with remaining parts taken from reference TRBV11-2 and TRBJ2-2, reads EAGVAQSPRYKIIEKRQSVAFWCNPISGHATLYWYQQILGQGPKLLIQFQNNGVVDDSQLPKDRFSAERLKGVDSTLKIQPAKLEDSAVYLCASRGGRNTGELFFGEGSRLTVL.

A note on this clone: An end of the junction does not agree with germline; a read error may underlie this. V and J are TRBV7-7 and TRBJ2-3; perhaps TRBD2 as D (6 bases). There are 14 residues in the CDR3. Germline values: CDR1 SSHAT, CDR2 FNYEAQ (reference sequence). The CDR3 DNA reads as TGTGCTAGCAGCTTCTCCGGGGGTACAGATACGCAGTATTTT. It encodes CASSFSGGTDTQYF.